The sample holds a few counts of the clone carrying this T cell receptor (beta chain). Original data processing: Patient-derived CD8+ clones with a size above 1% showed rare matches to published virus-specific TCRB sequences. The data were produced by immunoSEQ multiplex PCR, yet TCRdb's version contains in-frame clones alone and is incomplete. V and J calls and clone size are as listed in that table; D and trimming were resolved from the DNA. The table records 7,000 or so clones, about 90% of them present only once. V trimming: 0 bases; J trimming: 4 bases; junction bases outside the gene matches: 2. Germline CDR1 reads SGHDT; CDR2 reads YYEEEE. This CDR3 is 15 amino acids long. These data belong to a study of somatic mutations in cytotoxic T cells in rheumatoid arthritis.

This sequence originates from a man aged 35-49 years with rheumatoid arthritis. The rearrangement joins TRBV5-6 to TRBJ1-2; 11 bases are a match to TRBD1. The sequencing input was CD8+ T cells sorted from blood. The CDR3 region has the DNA TGTGCCAGCAGCTTGGCCGGGACAGGGGGCTATGGCTACACCTTC. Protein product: CASSLAGTGGYGYTF.